The sample holds a few counts of the clone carrying this TCR beta chain. Its matching antigen is unknown. Germline assignment: CDR1 SGHKS and CDR2 YYEKEE (reference sequence). V shed 0 bases, J shed 1 base, and the junction held 0 bases outside the gene matches. This CDR3 is 14 amino acids long. Primers included in the PCR were 60 Vbeta and 13 Jbeta primers. Generated by immunoSEQ multiplex PCR, the TCRdb table keeps only in-frame clones and is missing some. Here the sample spans some 110,000 clones, less than 70% being singletons. This sample stems from a study of cytomegalovirus exposure and HLA in healthy donors. Study-level background: Out of 398 genotyped donors, approximately 84% belonged to the Caucasian-associated ancestry cluster.

Every donor was a healthy person donating bone marrow. General observations from the study: Follow-up analysis later connected one missense variant in DCLRE1C with trimming of TCR beta V- and J-genes.

This clonotype was sampled from a woman between 25 and 40 years old in good health and CMV-seronegative. The chain joins TRBV5-5 to TRBJ2-5; 7 bases are shared with TRBD2. The sequenced material came from PBMCs. The CDR3 is CASSLGGGQETQYF. CDR3 DNA sequence: TGTGCCAGCAGCTTGGGGGGGGGCCAAGAGACCCAGTACTTC.